A selection of T cell receptor beta chains follows, all from one sample in a study of T cell repertoires in cytomegalovirus infection. TCRdb reanalysed the reads using MiXCR and keeps one entry per CDR3 protein. The sample has some 500,000 distinct CDR3 sequences; around 30% are singletons. These TCRs' antigens remain unknown. The source was cultured PBMCs, collected from culture after CMV antigen stimulation. These receptors were taken from a human donor in good health (CMV status not recorded). Some clones in this sample may be carry-over from other donors' samples. The CDR3 runs from the conserved cysteine through the conserved F or W. A D gene is named only where the DNA matches it firmly. Clone size appears in some rows only: once, few, many, or a class for an expanded clone.

>TRBV29-1|TRBJ1-6|NA|NA
CSVGDYNSPLHF
TGCAGCGTTGGAGATTATAATTCACCCCTCCACTTT
>TRBV7-2|TRBJ1-3|few|NA
CASSFGRANTIYF
TGTGCCAGCAGCTTCGGCAGGGCCAACACCATATATTTT
>TRBV11-3|TRBJ2-3|few|NA
CASSPILGAVPSDTQYF
TGTGCCAGCAGCCCCATTTTGGGCGCGGTCCCCTCGGATACGCAGTATTTT
>TRBV20-1|TRBJ2-5|NA|NA
CSGIAEQETQYF
TGCAGTGGAATAGCGGAACAAGAGACCCAGTACTTC
>TRBV4-1|TRBJ1-2|few|TRBD1
CASSQGGTGSYGYTF
TGCGCCAGCAGCCAGGGTGGGACAGGGTCCTATGGCTACACCTTC
>TRBV4-1|TRBJ2-5|NA|NA
CASSQGVRGEETQYF
TGCGCCAGCAGCCAAGGGGTTCGGGGAGAAGAGACCCAGTACTTC
>TRBV9|TRBJ2-3|few|TRBD1
CASSPQVDRGISDTQYF
TGTGCCAGCAGCCCACAAGTTGACAGGGGCATATCAGATACGCAGTATTTT
>TRBV28|TRBJ2-7|NA|NA
CASSFPRQNITYEQYF
TGTGCCAGCAGTTTCCCCAGACAGAACATAACCTACGAGCAGTACTTC
>TRBV29-1|TRBJ1-3|NA|NA
CSVAESIGNTIYF
TGCAGCGTTGCAGAGAGCATTGGAAACACCATATATTTT
>TRBV7-2|TRBJ2-3|few|TRBD1
CASSQNPGTATDTQYF
TGTGCCAGCAGTCAAAACCCCGGGACAGCCACAGATACGCAGTATTTT
>TRBV6-2/TRBV6-3|TRBJ2-1|NA|NA
CASSYPVGVFWEQFF
TGTGCCAGCAGTTACCCCGTCGGGGTGTTCTGGGAGCAGTTCTTC
>TRBV27|TRBJ2-5|NA|NA
CASSPIIGRMPTTQETQYF
TGTGCCAGCAGTCCCATTATCGGTCGGATGCCGACTACCCAAGAGACCCAGTACTTC
>TRBV6-2/TRBV6-3|TRBJ2-1|NA|TRBD1
CASSSPDRSEQFF
TGTGCCAGCAGTTCTCCGGACAGGTCGGAGCAGTTCTTC
>TRBV18|TRBJ1-5|NA|NA
CASSPDGPVQNQPQHF
TGTGCCAGCTCACCTGACGGCCCCGTCCAGAATCAGCCCCAGCATTTT
>TRBV6-2/TRBV6-3|TRBJ2-4|NA|TRBD1
CASSEPTGLGAKNIQYF
TGTGCCAGCAGTGAACCGACAGGGTTGGGGGCCAAAAACATTCAGTACTTC
>TRBV7-2|TRBJ1-2|many|NA
CASSLERRPNLDYGYTF
TGTGCCAGCAGCTTAGAAAGGCGACCGAATTTAGACTATGGCTACACCTTC
>TRBV6-5|TRBJ2-3|few|TRBD2
CASSGGRAIPDTQYF
TGTGCCAGCTCCGGAGGGAGGGCAATCCCAGATACGCAGTATTTT
>TRBV6-1|TRBJ2-3|NA|NA
CASSVRRNDTQYF
TGTGCCAGCAGTGTGCGGAGAAATGATACGCAGTATTTT
>TRBV20-1|TRBJ2-1|NA|TRBD1
CSASEWGRGLNEQFF
TGCAGTGCTAGCGAGTGGGGCAGGGGGTTGAATGAGCAGTTCTTC
>TRBV7-2|TRBJ2-5|many|TRBD1
CASSLEAGGARETQYF
TGTGCCAGCAGCTTAGAAGCAGGGGGCGCAAGGGAGACCCAGTACTTC